This record looks at one T cell receptor (beta chain) sequence and its context. Method: immunoSEQ multiplex PCR; TCRdb's copy keeps in-frame clones and lacks some. The sample records 150,000 to 200,000 clones, around 94% being singletons. The data originate from a study of control samples from healthy donors and cancer patients. From germline, CDR1 is MNHNY and CDR2 SVGAGI (reference sequence). CDR3 length: 16 residues. Losses at the gene ends were 5 bases for V and 7 bases for J; bases not matched to a gene: 11. Sequenced: blood. The TCR originated in a young man in good health. This chain uses TRBV6-6 with TRBJ1-6; TRBD1 matches at 7 bases. CDR3 in amino acids: CASSGTGVSRNSPLHF. DNA for the CDR3: TGTGCCAGCAGTGGCACAGGGGTCTCTAGGAATTCACCCCTCCACTTT.